This T cell receptor beta chain was identified during a study of blood T cell repertoires in COVID-19. Study as a whole: Donors in the United States, Italy and Spain gave samples during acute or convalescent COVID-19. T cells, B-cell-depleted T cells, or PBMCs provided the cDNA or gDNA that served as material.

Trimming pared 0 bases from V and 6 bases from J, leaving 14 bases between. CDR1 is LNHNV, CDR2 YYDKDF, per germline (reference sequence). CDR3 length equals 15 residues. Authors' data handling: Scientists estimated how many nucleated cells there were by amplifying reference gene primers. Sequencing used immunoSEQ multiplex PCR; TCRdb keeps in-frame clones, though not all of them. V, J and clone size were drawn from that table, and D and trimming were deduced from the DNA. This table has 130,000 or so clones, about 89% appearing once. Patients of the Seattle cohort, enrolled during active infection, were followed longitudinally.

The receptor was derived from a man in his sixties with COVID-19, enrolled during active disease. This chain connects TRBV15 to TRBJ1-1; D possibly corresponds to TRBD1 (6 bases). Sequenced: peripheral blood. CDR3 coding DNA: TGTGCCACCAGCAGAGATGCGGGGGCTTGGGCTGAAGCTTTCTTT. Protein: CATSRDAGAWAEAFF.